Listed here are 9 T cell receptor beta chains from one sample, sequenced in a study of beta chain features in type 1 diabetes. As every portion of the isolated RNA was reverse transcribed, the sequencing read expressed TCRB transcripts. The data were produced by immunoSEQ multiplex PCR, yet TCRdb's version contains in-frame clones alone and is incomplete. The data contain under 250,000 clones, 12% to 15% of them singletons. Sequencing was performed on naive CD4+ T cells from blood. The receptors here all came from a middle-aged woman in good health.

The chain couples TRBV11-2 to TRBJ2-7, with 9 bases fitting TRBD1. V dropped 3 bases and J dropped 3; count of bases not matched to a gene: 6. The CDR3 contains 15 residues. Germline CDR1 SGHAT, CDR2 FQNNGV. CDR3 in DNA: TGTGCCAGCAGCTTTAGGTGGGACAGGGACTACGAGCAGTACTTC. Residues: CASSFRWDRDYEQYF.

The V and J genes are TRBV19 and TRBJ2-2, with 10 bases identical to TRBD2. V was pared by 8 bases and J by 7 bases, with 7 bases of the junction left unmatched. The CDR3 spans 14 residues. Germline-derived CDR1 and CDR2 are LNHDA and SQIVND (reference sequence). DNA for the CDR3: TGTGCCAGTTTGGAGCGGGGGGGCAACGGGGAGCTGTTTTTT. This gives the protein CASLERGGNGELFF.

This clone was detected a few times. Different DNA sequences within this sample yield the same CDR3. The chain links TRBV18 to TRBJ2-7; 11 bases are a match to TRBD1. The CDR3 contains 14 residues. The V gene's germline CDR1 is KGHSH and CDR2 LQKENI. V lost 3 bases to trimming and J lost 5 bases; unmatched junction nucleotides: 3. CDR3 bases: TGTGCCAGCTCACCTCCGGGACAGGGGGACGAGCAGTACTTC. It specifies CASSPPGQGDEQYF.

This clone has just a few counts. The V call is TRBV7-6, the J call TRBJ1-5, with D perhaps TRBD1 (5 bases). CDR3 length: 12 amino acids. The germline CDR1 and CDR2 sequences are SGHVS and FNYEAQ. Trimming removed 5 bases from V and 7 bases from J, with 9 bases in between. CDR3 nucleotides: TGTGCCAGCAGCGGGCGGGGCCAGCCCCAGCATTTT. This gives the protein CASSGRGQPQHF.

This chain uses TRBV4-1 with TRBJ1-2, with D possibly TRBD1 on 5 matching bases. V dropped 1 base and J dropped 4 bases, with 13 bases sitting between them. The CDR3 runs 15 residues. Germline-derived CDR1 and CDR2 are MGHRA and YSYEKL. The CDR3 sequence: CASSQVGASLYGYTF. The DNA for the CDR3 is TGCGCCAGCAGCCAAGTAGGGGCAAGTCTCTATGGCTACACCTTC.

The table lists this clone with a few counts. Other DNA sequences of this sample code for an identical CDR3. This chain joins TRBV5-1 and TRBJ2-7; no firm D call. The CDR3 covers 12 residues. V lost 0 bases and J lost 2, with 3 bases in between. Germline CDR1 and CDR2: SGHRS and YFSETQ. CDR3 protein: CASSLGAYEQYF. The CDR3 DNA reads TGCGCCAGCAGCTTGGGCGCCTACGAGCAGTACTTC.

Of note for this clone: Germline is not matched at one junction end, which may reflect a read error. The chain links TRBV5-4 to TRBJ2-7; TRBD2 agrees at 9 bases. The CDR3 runs to 15 residues. Germline-derived CDR1 and CDR2 are SGHNT and YYREEE (reference sequence). The DNA of the CDR3 is TGTGCCAGCAGCCCGGAACTAGCGGGCCCGTACGGGCAGTACTTC. Translating it yields CASSPELAGPYGQYF.

Only a few counts were recorded for this clone. The chain employs TRBV11-2 and TRBJ1-1, with a tentative D call TRBD1 (6 bases). Germline CDR1 is SGHAT and CDR2 is FQNNGV. This CDR3 is built from 13 residues. Deletions cut 5 bases from V and 11 bases from J, with 18 bases between. In DNA form, the CDR3 reads TGTGCCAGCAGCGCCAACACGGGGGGCAGTGCTTTCTTT. Protein product: CASSANTGGSAFF.

This clone was seen many times. The rearrangement uses TRBV4-3 and TRBJ2-1, with TRBD2 matching over 8 bases. The CDR3 contains 15 residues. V lost 2 bases to trimming and J lost 3 bases; unmatched junction nucleotides: 3. CDR1 is LGHNA and CDR2 is YSLEER in the germline V gene. The CDR3 reads CASSQLSGVYNEQFF. The CDR3 region has the DNA TGCGCCAGCAGCCAACTTAGCGGGGTCTACAATGAGCAGTTCTTC.